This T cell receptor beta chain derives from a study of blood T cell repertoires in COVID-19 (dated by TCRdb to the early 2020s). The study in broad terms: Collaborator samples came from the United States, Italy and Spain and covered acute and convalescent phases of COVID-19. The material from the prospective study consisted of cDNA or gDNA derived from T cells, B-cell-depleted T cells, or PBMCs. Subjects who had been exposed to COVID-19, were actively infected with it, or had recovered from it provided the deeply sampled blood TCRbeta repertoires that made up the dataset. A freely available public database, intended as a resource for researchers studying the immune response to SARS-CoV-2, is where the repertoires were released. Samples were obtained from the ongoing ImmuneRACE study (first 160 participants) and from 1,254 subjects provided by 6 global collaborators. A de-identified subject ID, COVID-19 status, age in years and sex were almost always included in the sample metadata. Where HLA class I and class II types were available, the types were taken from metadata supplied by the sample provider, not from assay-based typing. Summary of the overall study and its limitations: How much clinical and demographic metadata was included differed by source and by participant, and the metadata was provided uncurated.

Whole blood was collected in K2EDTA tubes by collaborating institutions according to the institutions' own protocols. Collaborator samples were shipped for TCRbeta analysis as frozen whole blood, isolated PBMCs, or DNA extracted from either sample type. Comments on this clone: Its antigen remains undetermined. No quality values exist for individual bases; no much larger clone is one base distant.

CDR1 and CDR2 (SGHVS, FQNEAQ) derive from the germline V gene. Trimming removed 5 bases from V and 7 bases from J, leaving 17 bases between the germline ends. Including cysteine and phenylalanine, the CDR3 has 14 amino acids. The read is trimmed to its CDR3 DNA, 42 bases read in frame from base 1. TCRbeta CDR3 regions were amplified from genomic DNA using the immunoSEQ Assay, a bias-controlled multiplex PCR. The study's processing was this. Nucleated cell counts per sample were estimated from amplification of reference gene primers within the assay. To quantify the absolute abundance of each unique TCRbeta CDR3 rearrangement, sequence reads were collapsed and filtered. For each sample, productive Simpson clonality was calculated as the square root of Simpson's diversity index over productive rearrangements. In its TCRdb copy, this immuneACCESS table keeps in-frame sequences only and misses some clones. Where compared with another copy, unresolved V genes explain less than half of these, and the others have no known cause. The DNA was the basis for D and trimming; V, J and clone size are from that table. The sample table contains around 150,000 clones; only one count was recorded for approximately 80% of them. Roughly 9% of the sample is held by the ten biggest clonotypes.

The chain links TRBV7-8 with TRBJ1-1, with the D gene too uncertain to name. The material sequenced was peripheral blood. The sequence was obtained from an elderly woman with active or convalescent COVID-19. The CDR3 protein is CASSPHSPGIEAFF. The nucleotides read TGTGCCAGCAGCCCCCATTCGCCAGGAATTGAAGCTTTCTTT.